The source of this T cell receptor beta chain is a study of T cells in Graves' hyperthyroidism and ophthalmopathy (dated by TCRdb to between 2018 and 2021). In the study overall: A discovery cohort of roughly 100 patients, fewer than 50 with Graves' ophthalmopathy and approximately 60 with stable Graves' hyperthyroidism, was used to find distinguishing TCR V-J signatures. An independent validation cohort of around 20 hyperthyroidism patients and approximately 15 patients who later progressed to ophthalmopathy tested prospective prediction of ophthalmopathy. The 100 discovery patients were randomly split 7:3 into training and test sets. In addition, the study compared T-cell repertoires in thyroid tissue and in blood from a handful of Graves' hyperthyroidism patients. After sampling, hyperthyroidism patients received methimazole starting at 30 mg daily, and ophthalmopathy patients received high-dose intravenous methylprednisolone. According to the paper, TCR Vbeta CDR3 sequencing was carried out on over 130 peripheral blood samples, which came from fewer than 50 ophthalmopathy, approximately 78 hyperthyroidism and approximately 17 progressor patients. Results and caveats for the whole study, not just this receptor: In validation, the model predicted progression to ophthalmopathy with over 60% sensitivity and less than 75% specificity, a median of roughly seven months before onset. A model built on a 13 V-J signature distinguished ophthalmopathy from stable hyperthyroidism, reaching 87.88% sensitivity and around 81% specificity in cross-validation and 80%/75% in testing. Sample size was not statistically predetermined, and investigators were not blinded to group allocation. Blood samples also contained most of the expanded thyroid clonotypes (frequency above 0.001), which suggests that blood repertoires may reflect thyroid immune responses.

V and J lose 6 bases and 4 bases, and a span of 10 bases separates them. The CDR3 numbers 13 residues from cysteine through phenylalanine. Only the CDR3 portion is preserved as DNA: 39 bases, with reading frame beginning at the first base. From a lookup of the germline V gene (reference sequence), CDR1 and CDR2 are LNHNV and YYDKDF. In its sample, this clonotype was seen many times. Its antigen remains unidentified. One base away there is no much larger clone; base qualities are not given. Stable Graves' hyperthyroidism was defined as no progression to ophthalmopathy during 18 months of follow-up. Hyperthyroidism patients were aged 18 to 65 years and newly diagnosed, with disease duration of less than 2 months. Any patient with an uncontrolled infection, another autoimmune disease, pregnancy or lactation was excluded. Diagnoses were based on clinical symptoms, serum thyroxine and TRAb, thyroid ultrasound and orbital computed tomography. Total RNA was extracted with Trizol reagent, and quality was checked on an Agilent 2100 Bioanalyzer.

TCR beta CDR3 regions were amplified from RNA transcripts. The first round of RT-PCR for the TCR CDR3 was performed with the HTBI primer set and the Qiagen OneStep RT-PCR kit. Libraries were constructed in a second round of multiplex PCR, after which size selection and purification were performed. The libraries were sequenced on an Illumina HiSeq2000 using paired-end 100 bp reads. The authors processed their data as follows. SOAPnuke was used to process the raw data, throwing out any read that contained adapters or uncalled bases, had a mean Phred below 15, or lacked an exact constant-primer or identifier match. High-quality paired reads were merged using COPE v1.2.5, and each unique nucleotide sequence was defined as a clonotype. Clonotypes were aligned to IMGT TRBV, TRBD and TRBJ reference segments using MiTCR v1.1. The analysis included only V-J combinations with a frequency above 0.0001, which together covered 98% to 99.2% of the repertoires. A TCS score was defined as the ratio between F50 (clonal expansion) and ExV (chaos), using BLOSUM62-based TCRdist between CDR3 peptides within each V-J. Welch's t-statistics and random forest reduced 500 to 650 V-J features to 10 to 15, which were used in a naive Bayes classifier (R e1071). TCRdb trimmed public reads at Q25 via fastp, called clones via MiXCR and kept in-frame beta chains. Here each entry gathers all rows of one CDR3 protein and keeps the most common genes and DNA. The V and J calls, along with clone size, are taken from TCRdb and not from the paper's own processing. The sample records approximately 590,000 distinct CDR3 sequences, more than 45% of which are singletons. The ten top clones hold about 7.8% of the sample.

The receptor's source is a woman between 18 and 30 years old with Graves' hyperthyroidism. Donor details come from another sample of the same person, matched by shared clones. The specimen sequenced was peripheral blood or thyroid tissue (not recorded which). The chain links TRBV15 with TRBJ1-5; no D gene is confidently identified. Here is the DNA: TGTGCCACCAGAGAAGGCGGGAATCAGCCCCAGCATTTT. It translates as CATREGGNQPQHF.